The sample holds one count of the clone carrying this T cell receptor beta chain. Antigen: not known. This entry comes from a study of cytomegalovirus exposure and HLA in healthy donors. Data came from immunoSEQ multiplex PCR; TCRdb stores just in-frame clones and leaves some out. The sample shows more than 250,000 clones, about 90% of them seen only once. General study findings and limits: Clusters of TCRs from the first cohort tended to co-occur in the roughly 120 validation repertoires (as a later analysis found).

This CDR3 comprises 15 residues. V was pared by 6 bases and J by 0 bases, with 8 bases of the junction left unmatched. CDR1 is MDHEN and CDR2 is SYDVKM in the germline V gene. The sequencing input was PBMCs. The V call is TRBV28, the J call TRBJ2-7, with 7 bases lining up with TRBD1. This clonotype originated in a woman under 40 in good health and CMV-seronegative. The CDR3 loop reads CASSKTGAYSYEQYF. In nucleotides, the CDR3 is TGTGCCAGCAGCAAAACAGGGGCCTACTCCTACGAGCAGTACTTC.